The 22 T cell receptor beta chains listed next were all sequenced from one sample in a study of identical twins. TCRdb itself ran the 5' RACE reads through MiXCR, one entry per CDR3 protein. The data show some 1,700,000 distinct CDR3 sequences, with 25% to 35% seen just once and over 0.25% held by the top ten. Sequencing was carried out using cord blood. The receptors come from a newborn girl in good health.

The CDR3 DNA reads TGTGCCAGCAGTGAGCCGACAGGGAGGGCTTTCTTT. Protein: CASSEPTGRAFF. The J gene is TRBJ1-1, the V gene TRBV28, with 7 positions matching TRBD1. CDR1 and CDR2 from the germline V gene are MDHEN and SYDVKM. The CDR3 covers 12 residues. With V trimmed by 5 bases and J by 11 bases, 8 bases remained unmatched. Using reference TRBV28 and TRBJ1-1 for the parts outside the CDR3, the full variable domain is DVKVTQSSRYLVKRTGEKVFLECVQDMDHENMFWYRQDPGLGLRLIYFSYDVKMKEKGDIPEGYSVSREKKERFSLILESASTNQTSMYLCASSEPTGRAFFGQGTRLTVV.

V gene TRBV5-1 combines with J gene TRBJ2-5; possibly TRBD2 for D (6 bases). There are 14 residues in the CDR3. The germline gives CDR1 SGHRS, CDR2 YFSETQ. Trimming took 2 bases from V and 11 from J, leaving 19 bases between them. CDR3 region: CASSLRDSGNEQYF. The CDR3 nucleotides read TGCGCCAGCAGCTTACGGGACTCAGGCAATGAGCAGTACTTC.

This clonotype was picked up a small number of times. The chain joins TRBV27 to TRBJ2-2; no firm D call. CDR1 MNHEY and CDR2 SMNVEV come from the germline V gene (reference sequence). V was clipped by 5 bases and J by 4 bases, with 11 bases between them. CDR3 length: 14 residues. Written as DNA, the CDR3 is TGTGCCAGCAGTCCACGGGTTTTCACCGGGGAGCTGTTTTTT. Encoded protein: CASSPRVFTGELFF.

This clonotype was recorded at least ten times. CDR3 coding DNA: TGTGCCAGCAGTTACCCGCCTTCCTACGAGCAGTACTTC. It yields the protein CASSYPPSYEQYF. The chain uses TRBV6-5 and TRBJ2-7; unclear D gene. This CDR3 is 13 amino acids long. The V end lost 2 bases, the J end lost 1 base, and 6 bases lay between the germline ends. Per the germline V gene, CDR1 is MNHEY and CDR2 is SVGAGI.

This clonotype was seen ten or more times. The V call is TRBV20-1, the J call TRBJ2-3; D might be TRBD2 (5 bases). Germline lookup yields CDR1 DFQATT and CDR2 SNEGSKA (reference sequence). V lost 3 bases to trimming and J lost 2 bases, with 6 bases between them. CDR3 length: 12 residues. The CDR3 spells CSARRATDTQYF. The CDR3 coding sequence is TGCAGTGCTAGGAGGGCCACAGATACGCAGTATTTT.

V is TRBV27 and J is TRBJ1-2, with D possibly being TRBD1 (5 bases). V was shortened by 4 bases and J by 0 bases, with 15 bases between the two germline ends. The CDR3 contains 16 residues. The V gene's germline CDR1 is MNHEY and CDR2 SMNVEV (reference sequence). CDR3 region: CASSSPSRDPNYGYTF. The CDR3 DNA reads TGTGCCAGCAGTTCCCCCTCCAGGGACCCTAACTATGGCTACACCTTC.

The chain links TRBV2 to TRBJ2-1; D is unclear. The CDR3 extends over 14 amino acids. Germline CDR1 is SNHLY and CDR2 is FYNNEI. V was clipped by 7 bases and J by 13 bases, with 23 bases between them. The CDR3 DNA reads TGTGCCAGCAACGACTGGACGTCACAAGAGACCCAGTTCTTC. It translates to CASNDWTSQETQFF.

This clonotype was found many times. CDR3 protein: CASSFSGSYNEQFF. The CDR3 DNA follows: TGCGCCAGCAGCTTTAGCGGGAGTTACAATGAGCAGTTCTTC. The gene calls are TRBV5-1 and TRBJ2-1; TRBD2 matches 9 bases. CDR3 size: 14 residues. V trimming: 2 bases; J trimming: 4 bases; junction bases outside the gene matches: 1. Germline CDR1 SGHRS, CDR2 YFSETQ.

Regarding this clonotype: At one end the junction does not follow the germline gene, possibly because of a read error. The chain uses TRBV6-2 or TRBV6-3 and TRBJ2-1; 13 bases line up with TRBD2. This CDR3 has 15 residues. The germline V gene has CDR1 MNHEY and CDR2 SVGEGT. As DNA, the CDR3 is TGTGCCTGCAGCCAAGGACTAGCGGGGGTCCTTGAGCAGTTCTTC. Amino acids: CACSQGLAGVLEQFF.

In this sample, this clonotype turned up many times. V and J are TRBV25-1 and TRBJ2-4; 9 positions match TRBD1. In germline, CDR1 is MGHDK, CDR2 SYGVNS. The CDR3 has 15 residues. The V segment lost 2 bases and the J segment 4 bases; nucleotides outside the gene matches: 3. CDR3: CASSEAGTGKNIQYF. In DNA form, the CDR3 reads TGTGCCAGCAGTGAAGCCGGGACAGGGAAAAACATTCAGTACTTC.

The chain has TRBV20-1 and TRBJ2-3; D uncertain. The ends were cut back, 5 bases at V and 2 bases at J, with 11 bases in the middle. The CDR3 has 13 residues. The germline gives CDR1 DFQATT, CDR2 SNEGSKA (reference sequence). This CDR3 is CSAHNPNTDTQYF. The CDR3 coding sequence is TGCAGTGCTCACAATCCTAACACAGATACGCAGTATTTT.

The chain combines TRBV5-4 with TRBJ2-7; 8 bases match TRBD1. With 4 bases clipped from V and 2 bases from J, the junction kept 8 bases outside the gene matches. Germline V CDR1 and CDR2: SGHNT, YYREEE (reference sequence). CDR3 length: 15 amino acids. CDR3 loop: CASSRGGTGPYEQYF. The CDR3 nucleotides are TGTGCCAGCAGCCGAGGAGGGACAGGCCCCTACGAGCAGTACTTC.

The J gene is TRBJ2-7, the V gene TRBV6-1, with D possibly called TRBD1 or TRBD2 (6 bases each). The germline V gene has CDR1 MNHNS and CDR2 SASEGT. Deletions cut 8 bases from V and 0 bases from J, with 11 bases between. This CDR3 contains 13 residues. The CDR3 loop reads CASEAGHSYEQYF. CDR3 bases: TGTGCCAGCGAGGCGGGACACTCCTACGAGCAGTACTTC.

This clonotype was seen more than once but under ten times. V usage is TRBV3-1 and J usage is TRBJ2-7; D possibly matches TRBD1 or TRBD2 (6 bases each). V was pared by 2 bases and J by 5 bases, with 16 bases between. Germline-derived CDR1 and CDR2 are LGHDT and YNNKEL (reference sequence). The CDR3 is 15 amino acids. The CDR3 spells CASSQLRGLRDEQYF. The CDR3 DNA follows: TGTGCCAGCAGCCAACTCAGGGGACTTAGGGACGAGCAGTACTTC.

The chain combines TRBV24-1 with TRBJ2-1, with a tentative D call TRBD2 (6 bases). Looked up from germline, CDR1 is KGHDR and CDR2 is SFDVKD. The V gene lost 3 bases and the J gene lost 13 bases, with 18 bases spanning the gap. The CDR3 consists of 14 residues. CDR3 sequence: CATSDTRGGETQFF. The CDR3, as DNA: TGTGCCACCAGTGATACGCGGGGCGGGGAGACCCAGTTCTTC.

This clonotype turned up a few times. The rearrangement links TRBV6-5 to TRBJ2-4; maybe TRBD2 (6 bases). The J call may be faulty, since TRBJ2-7 better matches the DNA end. Per germline, CDR1 MNHEY and CDR2 SVGAGI. This CDR3 is 14 amino acids long. This CDR3 reads CASSPTLAAHEQYF. CDR3 in DNA: TGTGCCAGCAGTCCGACACTAGCCGCCCACGAGCAGTACTTC.

This clonotype was counted a few times. The J gene is TRBJ1-5, the V gene TRBV10-3, with D uncertain. V was cut by 6 bases and J by 6 bases, with 21 bases left in between. Germline loops: CDR1 ENHRY, CDR2 SYGVKD. The CDR3 runs 16 residues. CDR3 loop: CAISPANSPGSQPQHF. The CDR3 DNA is TGTGCCATCAGCCCTGCGAATAGCCCGGGGAGTCAGCCCCAGCATTTT.

V and J are TRBV3-1 and TRBJ1-4, with 9 nucleotides matching TRBD1. The trim removed 7 bases at V and 14 bases at J, leaving 17 bases unmatched. From germline, CDR1 is LGHDT and CDR2 YNNKEL (reference sequence). The length of the CDR3 is 15 residues. CDR3 residues: CASTHKILQGARLFF. CDR3 DNA sequence: TGTGCCAGCACCCACAAAATTTTACAGGGGGCGAGGCTGTTTTTT.

This clonotype was detected only a few times. The chain recombines TRBV11-2 with TRBJ1-2; 11 nucleotides align to TRBD1. Trimming at V came to 3 bases and at J to 6 bases, leaving 3 bases not matched to a gene. Germline V gene sequence: CDR1 SGHAT, CDR2 FQNNGV. The CDR3 extends over 14 amino acids. CDR3 in amino acids: CASSLRTGGHGYTF. In nucleotides, the CDR3 is TGTGCCAGCAGCTTGCGGACAGGGGGCCATGGCTACACCTTC.

This clonotype came up a few times. The CDR3 sequence: CASSEDKYNSPLHF. The CDR3 region has the DNA TGCGCCAGCAGTGAAGACAAATATAATTCACCCCTCCACTTT. V gene TRBV10-2 combines with J gene TRBJ1-6; no clear D gene. V was shortened by 3 bases and J by 4 bases, with 7 bases between the two germline ends. Germline CDR1 reads WSHSY; CDR2 reads SAAADI. There are 14 residues in the CDR3.

The V and J genes are TRBV3-1 and TRBJ2-1, with a tentative D call TRBD2 (6 bases). V shed 0 bases and J shed 0 bases, with 18 bases lying between them. The CDR3 runs 19 residues. Germline-derived CDR1 and CDR2 are LGHDT and YNNKEL (reference sequence). CDR3 nucleotide sequence: TGTGCCAGCAGCCAAGATAGTACCGGGAGACTCTTCTCCTACAATGAGCAGTTCTTC. It encodes CASSQDSTGRLFSYNEQFF.

This clonotype has a single count. The V call is TRBV27, the J call TRBJ1-1; D is unresolved. Germline V gene data show CDR1 as MNHEY and CDR2 as SMNVEV (reference sequence). V was clipped by 7 bases and J by 1 base, with 16 bases between them. This CDR3 spans 15 amino acids. The CDR3 nucleotides are TGTGCCAGCACCAGAGGAAATAATCGGAACACTGAAGCTTTCTTT. Protein product: CASTRGNNRNTEAFF.